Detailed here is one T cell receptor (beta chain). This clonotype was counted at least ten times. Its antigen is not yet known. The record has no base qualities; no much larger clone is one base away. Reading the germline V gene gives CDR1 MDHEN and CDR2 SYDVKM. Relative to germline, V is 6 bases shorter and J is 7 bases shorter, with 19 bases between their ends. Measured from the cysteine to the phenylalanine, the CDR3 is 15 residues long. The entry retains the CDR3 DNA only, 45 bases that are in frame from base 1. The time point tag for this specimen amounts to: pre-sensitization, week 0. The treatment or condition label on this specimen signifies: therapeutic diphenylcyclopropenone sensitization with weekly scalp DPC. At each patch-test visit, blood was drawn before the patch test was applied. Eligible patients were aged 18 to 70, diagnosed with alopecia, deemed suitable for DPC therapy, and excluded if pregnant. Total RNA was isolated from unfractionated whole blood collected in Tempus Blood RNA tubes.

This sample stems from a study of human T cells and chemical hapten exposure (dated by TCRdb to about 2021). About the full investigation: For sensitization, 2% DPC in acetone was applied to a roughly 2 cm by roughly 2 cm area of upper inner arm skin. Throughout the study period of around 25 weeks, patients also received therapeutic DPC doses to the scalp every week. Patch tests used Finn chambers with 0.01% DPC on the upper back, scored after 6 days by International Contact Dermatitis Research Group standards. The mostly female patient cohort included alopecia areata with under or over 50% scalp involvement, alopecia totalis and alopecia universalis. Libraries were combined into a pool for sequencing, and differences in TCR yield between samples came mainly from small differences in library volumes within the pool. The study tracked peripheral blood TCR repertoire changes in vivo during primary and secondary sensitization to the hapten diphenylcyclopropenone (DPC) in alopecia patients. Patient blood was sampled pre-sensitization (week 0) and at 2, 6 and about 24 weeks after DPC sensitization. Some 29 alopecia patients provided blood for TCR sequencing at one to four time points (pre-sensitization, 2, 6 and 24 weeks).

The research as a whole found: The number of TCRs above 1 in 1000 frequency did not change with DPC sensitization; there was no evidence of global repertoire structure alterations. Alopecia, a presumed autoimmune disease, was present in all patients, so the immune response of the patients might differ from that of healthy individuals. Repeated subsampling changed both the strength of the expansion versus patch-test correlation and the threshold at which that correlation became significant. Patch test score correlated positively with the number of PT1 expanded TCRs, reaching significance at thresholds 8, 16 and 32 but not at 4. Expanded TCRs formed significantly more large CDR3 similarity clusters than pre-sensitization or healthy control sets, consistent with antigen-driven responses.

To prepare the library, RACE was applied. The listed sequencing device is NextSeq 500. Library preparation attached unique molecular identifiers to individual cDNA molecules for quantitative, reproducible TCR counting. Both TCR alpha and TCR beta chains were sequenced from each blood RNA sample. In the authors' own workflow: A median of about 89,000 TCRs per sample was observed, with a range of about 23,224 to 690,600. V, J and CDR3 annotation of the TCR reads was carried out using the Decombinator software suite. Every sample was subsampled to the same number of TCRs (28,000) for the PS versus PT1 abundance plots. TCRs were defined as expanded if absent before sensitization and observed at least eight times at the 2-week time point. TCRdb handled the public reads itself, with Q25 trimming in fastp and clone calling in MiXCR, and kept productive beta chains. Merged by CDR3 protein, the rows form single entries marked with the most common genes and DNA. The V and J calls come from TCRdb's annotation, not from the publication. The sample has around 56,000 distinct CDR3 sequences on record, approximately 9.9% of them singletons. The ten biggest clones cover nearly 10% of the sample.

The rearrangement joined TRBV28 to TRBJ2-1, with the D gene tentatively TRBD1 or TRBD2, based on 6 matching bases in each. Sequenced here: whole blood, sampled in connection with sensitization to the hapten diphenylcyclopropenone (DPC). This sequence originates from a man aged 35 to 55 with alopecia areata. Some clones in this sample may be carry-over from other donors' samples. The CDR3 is CASRMGLGGGNEQFF. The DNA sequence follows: TGTGCCAGCAGAATGGGACTGGGGGGCGGAAATGAGCAGTTCTTC.